The 29 T cell receptor beta chains given below trace back to one sample, sequenced in a study of blood T cell repertoires in COVID-19. Libraries were prepared by immunoSEQ multiplex PCR; TCRdb keeps only in-frame clonotypes and omits some of them. The sample has about 530,000 clones; 85% to 90% are singletons. The material sequenced was peripheral blood. Receptors were obtained from a woman aged 45-65 years with COVID-19, enrolled during active disease.

The chain links TRBV7-9 to TRBJ2-7, with D possibly matching TRBD1 (5 bases). Germline V gives CDR1 SEHNR, CDR2 FQNEAQ (reference sequence). The CDR3 spans 13 residues. Trimming took off 3 bases at V and 2 bases at J, with 8 bases between the two ends. CDR3 sequence (DNA): TGTGCCAGCAGCTTGCAGGGTCCCTACGAGCAGTACTTC. It translates to CASSLQGPYEQYF.

In this sample, this clone turned up many times. Different DNA sequences within this sample yield the same CDR3. In DNA, the CDR3 is TGTGCCAGCAGCCCGGGACTAGCCTCGTCCACAGATACGCAGTATTTT. This sequence encodes CASSPGLASSTDTQYF. The chain joins TRBV9 to TRBJ2-3; 9 bases agree with TRBD2. V was clipped by 4 bases and J by 2 bases; unmatched bases: 8. This CDR3 is 16 amino acids long. From germline, CDR1 is SGDLS and CDR2 YYNGEE. Supplemented by reference TRBV9 and TRBJ2-3, the full variable domain reads DSGVTQTPKHLITATGQRVTLRCSPRSGDLSVYWYQQSLDQGLQFLIQYYNGEERAKGNILERFSAQQFPDLHSELNLSSLELGDSALYFCASSPGLASSTDTQYFGPGTRLTVL.

V is TRBV3-1 (or the pseudogene TRBV3-2) and J is TRBJ1-2; 7 bases align to TRBD1. Germline CDR1 and CDR2: LGHDT and YNNKEL (reference sequence). The CDR3 loop spans 15 amino acids. Trimming took 2 bases from V and 8 from J; bases not matched to a gene: 11. The CDR3 loop is CASSQWNRGLRGYTF. CDR3 DNA: TGTGCCAGCAGCCAATGGAACAGGGGTCTACGGGGCTACACCTTC.

The chain is built from TRBV12-3 or TRBV12-4 and TRBJ1-2; D might be TRBD1 (5 bases). V lost 6 bases, J lost 4 bases, and 12 bases lay in between. The CDR3 loop spans 13 amino acids. The CDR3 loop is CASSPGPLYGYTF. CDR3 nucleotide sequence: TGTGCCAGCAGCCCAGGGCCGCTCTATGGCTACACCTTC.

This clone showed up just once. The chain has TRBV3-1 (or the pseudogene TRBV3-2) and TRBJ1-6; no reliable D call. The germline gives CDR1 LGHDT, CDR2 YNNKEL (reference sequence). The CDR3 has 18 residues. Trimming stripped 0 bases from V and 3 bases from J, with 15 bases between. The CDR3 loop reads CASSQEFRVEHYNSPLHF. As DNA, the CDR3 is TGTGCCAGCAGCCAAGAGTTCCGGGTAGAACACTATAATTCACCCCTCCACTTT.

The chain couples TRBV6-4 to TRBJ2-2, with 9 nucleotides matching TRBD2. J lost 6 bases, V lost 0 bases, and 5 bases had no gene match. This CDR3 comprises 16 residues. The germline V gene has CDR1 MRHNA and CDR2 SNTAGT. CDR3: CASSDSRGGSPGELFF. The CDR3 nucleotides read TGTGCCAGCAGTGACTCGCGGGGGGGGAGTCCCGGGGAGCTGTTTTTT.

The gene calls are TRBV27 and TRBJ1-4; 11 bases are a match to TRBD1. Germline V gene data show CDR1 as MNHEY and CDR2 as SMNVEV (reference sequence). Losses at the gene ends were 8 bases for V and 8 bases for J; bases not matched to a gene: 7. The CDR3 is 14 residues long. The DNA for the CDR3 is TGTGCCAGCGGACGGACAGGGGGCAGGGAAAAACTGTTTTTT. Residues: CASGRTGGREKLFF.

The gene calls are TRBV14 and TRBJ2-1; 7 nucleotides line up with TRBD2. Germline CDR1 is SGHDN and CDR2 is FVKESK. Losses at the gene ends were 4 bases for V and 12 bases for J; bases not matched to a gene: 6. This CDR3 has 12 residues. The DNA of the CDR3 is TGTGCCAGCAGCCCTGGGGGGGTAGGGCAGTTCTTC. Its protein product is CASSPGGVGQFF. Complete variable domain (other parts from reference TRBV14 and TRBJ2-1): EAGVTQFPSHSVIEKGQTVTLRCDPISGHDNLYWYRRVMGKEIKFLLHFVKESKQDESGMPNNRFLAERTGGTYSTLKVQPAELEDSGVYFCASSPGGVGQFFGPGTRLTVL.

This chain links TRBV5-1 with TRBJ2-7, with D perhaps matching TRBD1 (6 bases). V was shortened by 2 bases and J by 1 base, with 10 bases between the two germline ends. Germline V lookup: CDR1 SGHRS, CDR2 YFSETQ. The CDR3 totals 14 residues. Here the CDR3 reads CASSFDGQSYEQYF. CDR3 nucleotide sequence: TGCGCCAGCAGCTTCGACGGACAGTCCTACGAGCAGTACTTC. Combining the CDR3 with reference TRBV5-1 and TRBJ2-7 gives the whole variable domain KAGVTQTPRYLIKTRGQQVTLSCSPISGHRSVSWYQQTPGQGLQFLFEYFSETQRNKGNFPGRFSGRQFSNSRSEMNVSTLELGDSALYLCASSFDGQSYEQYFGPGTRLTVT.

The chain is built from TRBV28 and TRBJ1-4, with a tentative D call TRBD1 (6 bases). Germline CDR1 reads MDHEN; CDR2 reads SYDVKM. V lost 4 bases and J lost 7, with 13 bases in between. The CDR3 length is 14 residues. CDR3: CASSSGTPREKLFF. CDR3 DNA: TGTGCCAGCAGTTCCGGGACACCTCGTGAAAAACTGTTTTTT.

This clone was recorded once. This chain uses TRBV9 with TRBJ1-6; D perhaps matches TRBD1 (6 bases). The germline gives CDR1 SGDLS, CDR2 YYNGEE. The V end lost 3 bases, the J end lost 6 bases, and 13 bases lay between the germline ends. The length of the CDR3 is 15 residues. The CDR3 region is CASSGGGSPNSPLHF. DNA of the CDR3: TGTGCCAGCAGCGGGGGGGGCAGCCCTAATTCACCCCTCCACTTT. Together with reference TRBV9 and TRBJ1-6, the CDR3 gives the full variable domain: DSGVTQTPKHLITATGQRVTLRCSPRSGDLSVYWYQQSLDQGLQFLIQYYNGEERAKGNILERFSAQQFPDLHSELNLSSLELGDSALYFCASSGGGSPNSPLHFGNGTRLTVT.

This chain links TRBV11-1 with TRBJ2-7; tentative D call: TRBD2 (5 bases). Per the germline V gene, CDR1 is SGHAT and CDR2 is FQDESV (reference sequence). The germline V and J ends were trimmed by 3 bases and 5 bases, with 5 bases remaining between them. The CDR3 has 11 residues. The DNA of the CDR3 is TGTGCCAGCAGCTTGAGGGACGAGCAGTACTTC. Its protein is CASSLRDEQYF.

The V call is TRBV7-9, the J call TRBJ2-3, with a tentative D call TRBD1 (5 bases). V lost 4 bases to trimming and J lost 4 bases, with 6 bases between them. This CDR3 contains 12 residues. The germline V gene has CDR1 SEHNR and CDR2 FQNEAQ (reference sequence). The CDR3 region has the DNA TGTGCCAGCAGCTGGGGCGCAGATACGCAGTATTTT. Its translation: CASSWGADTQYF. Supplemented by reference TRBV7-9 and TRBJ2-3, the full variable domain reads DTGVSQNPRHKITKRGQNVTFRCDPISEHNRLYWYRQTLGQGPEFLTYFQNEAQLEKSRLLSDRFSAERPKGSFSTLEIQRTEQGDSAMYLCASSWGADTQYFGPGTRLTVL.

The chain couples TRBV28 to TRBJ2-7; unclear D gene. V was trimmed by 10 bases and J by 0 bases, leaving 19 bases between them. Germline CDR1 reads MDHEN; CDR2 reads SYDVKM. This CDR3 region has 15 residues. The chain's CDR3 is CATTILTESSYEQYF. The CDR3 nucleotides read TGTGCCACCACGATCTTGACGGAGAGCTCCTACGAGCAGTACTTC.

This rearrangement joins TRBV19 to TRBJ2-1; 14 positions agree with TRBD2. CDR1 and CDR2 from the germline V gene are LNHDA and SQIVND (reference sequence). Trimming at V came to 6 bases and at J to 8 bases, leaving 12 bases not matched to a gene. There are 17 residues in the CDR3. The CDR3 region has the DNA TGTGCCAGTAGGCAGGATCCGGGACTAGCGGGGGACGATGAGCAGTTCTTC. Its translation is CASRQDPGLAGDDEQFF.

The CDR3 sequence: CASTQTVTHGYTF. The CDR3 DNA sequence: TGTGCCAGTACCCAAACAGTTACCCATGGCTACACCTTC. The V and J genes are TRBV9 and TRBJ1-2; D gene ambiguous. The CDR3 has 13 amino acids. Trimming cost V 8 bases and J 6 bases, with 17 bases left between them. Germline V CDR1 and CDR2: SGDLS, YYNGEE. Full variable domain (rest looked up from reference TRBV9 and TRBJ1-2): DSGVTQTPKHLITATGQRVTLRCSPRSGDLSVYWYQQSLDQGLQFLIQYYNGEERAKGNILERFSAQQFPDLHSELNLSSLELGDSALYFCASTQTVTHGYTFGSGTRLTVV.

The V and J genes are TRBV7-6 and TRBJ2-1; possibly TRBD1 for D (5 bases). The CDR3 sequence is 14 residues long. The germline V and J ends were trimmed by 5 bases and 8 bases, with 16 bases remaining between them. The V gene's germline CDR1 is SGHVS and CDR2 FNYEAQ. CDR3 coding DNA: TGTGCCAGCAGCCCAAGGCAGGGAAGACATGAGCAGTTCTTC. Protein sequence: CASSPRQGRHEQFF.

This clone showed up just a few times. The chain carries TRBV30 and TRBJ1-5, with D maybe TRBD1 (5 bases). Trimming left V 5 bases short and J 7 bases short, with 15 bases between. CDR1 and CDR2 from the germline V gene are GTSNPN and SVGIG (reference sequence). The CDR3 contains 13 residues. CDR3 in DNA: TGTGCCTGGGGGGCCCACCAGGGCCAGCCCCAGCATTTT. This sequence encodes CAWGAHQGQPQHF.

The rearrangement links TRBV12-5 to TRBJ2-7, with 7 positions matching TRBD1. The CDR3 is 13 residues long. The germline CDR1 and CDR2 sequences are LGHNT and FRNRAP. With V trimmed by 3 bases and J by 7 bases, 6 bases remained unmatched. This CDR3 reads CASGFEGAQEQYF. CDR3 bases: TGTGCTAGTGGTTTTGAGGGGGCGCAAGAGCAGTACTTC.

The chain carries TRBV28 and TRBJ1-2, with D tentatively TRBD1 (6 bases). Germline values: CDR1 MDHEN, CDR2 SYDVKM. This CDR3 comprises 12 residues. Between the trimmed V and J ends, which lost 4 bases and 5 bases, there was a span of 8 bases. CDR3 in DNA: TGTGCCAGCAGTTCCGGACAGTATGGCTACACCTTC. This codes for CASSSGQYGYTF.

The V and J genes are TRBV2 and TRBJ2-1; weak D call: TRBD2 (5 bases). CDR1 is SNHLY, CDR2 FYNNEI, per germline. Trimming took off 0 bases at V and 12 bases at J, with 9 bases between the two ends. There are 12 residues in the CDR3. CDR3 in amino acids: CASSEAEAVQFF. The DNA of the CDR3 is TGTGCCAGCAGTGAAGCGGAGGCAGTGCAGTTCTTC.

V is TRBV29-1 and J is TRBJ2-4; unclear D gene. Per the germline V gene, CDR1 is SQVTM and CDR2 is ANQGSEA. V was clipped by 7 bases and J by 7 bases, with 14 bases between them. The CDR3 runs to 12 residues. The CDR3 here is CSALLPPNIQYF. For the CDR3, the DNA is TGCAGCGCCCTCCTTCCCCCGAACATTCAGTACTTC.

This rearrangement joins TRBV7-9 to TRBJ2-6, with D possibly being TRBD2 (5 bases). The germline V and J ends were trimmed by 5 bases and 0 bases, with 11 bases remaining between them. Germline CDR1 and CDR2: SEHNR and FQNEAQ (reference sequence). This CDR3 comprises 16 residues. This CDR3 reads CASSPRAASGANVLTF. CDR3 nucleotide sequence: TGTGCCAGCAGCCCCCGAGCGGCCTCTGGGGCCAACGTCCTGACTTTC.

The rearrangement uses TRBV19 and TRBJ1-1, with D tentatively TRBD1 (6 bases). Per germline, CDR1 LNHDA and CDR2 SQIVND (reference sequence). Trimming stripped 4 bases from V and 5 bases from J, with 11 bases between. CDR3 length: 13 amino acids. In DNA form, the CDR3 reads TGTGCCAGTAGTACCTTACAGGGAACTGAAGCTTTCTTT. Protein: CASSTLQGTEAFF.

The chain joins TRBV3-1 (or the pseudogene TRBV3-2) to TRBJ1-1, with a weak D call TRBD1 (6 bases). Germline lookup yields CDR1 LGHDT and CDR2 YNNKEL (reference sequence). There are 15 residues in the CDR3. V was clipped by 2 bases and J by 4 bases, with 14 bases between them. The DNA of the CDR3 is TGTGCCAGCAGCCAAATTCCAGGGGCTGGCACTGAAGCTTTCTTT. It codes for CASSQIPGAGTEAFF.

The chain uses TRBV15 and TRBJ2-7; 7 bases are a match to TRBD1. The ends lost 3 bases at V and 2 bases at J; junction bases unmatched: 4. CDR3 length: 14 amino acids. Per the germline V gene, CDR1 is LNHNV and CDR2 is YYDKDF (reference sequence). CDR3 nucleotide sequence: TGTGCCACCAGCAGGACCGGACAGGCCTACGAGCAGTACTTC. It specifies CATSRTGQAYEQYF.

This clone showed up just once. J is TRBJ1-2 and V is TRBV29-1; 10 bases match TRBD1. V dropped 7 bases and J dropped 8; count of bases not matched to a gene: 7. The germline CDR1 and CDR2 sequences are SQVTM and ANQGSEA. The CDR3 totals 12 residues. The CDR3 DNA is TGCAGCGCCAGGGACAGGGGAGGCGGCTACACCTTC. This encodes CSARDRGGGYTF.

The chain has TRBV4-1 and TRBJ2-5; D unresolved. V was cut by 3 bases and J by 4 bases, with 12 bases left in between. CDR3 size: 14 residues. Per germline, CDR1 MGHRA and CDR2 YSYEKL. The chain's CDR3 is CASSHFSFAETQYF. As DNA, the CDR3 is TGCGCCAGCAGCCACTTTAGTTTTGCAGAGACCCAGTACTTC.

The V gene is TRBV19, the J gene TRBJ1-5, with TRBD1 matching 9 bases. Trimming took 4 bases from V and 4 from J; bases not matched to a gene: 8. The CDR3 sequence is 16 residues long. Germline V gene sequence: CDR1 LNHDA, CDR2 SQIVND (reference sequence). The DNA for the CDR3 is TGTGCCAGTAGTAGACTCCGGGACAGGGCTAATCAGCCCCAGCATTTT. Encoded protein: CASSRLRDRANQPQHF.